This T cell receptor (beta chain) was sequenced for a study of blood T cells in healthy people across ages. There are a few counts of this clonotype. The CDR3 is 15 residues long. From germline, CDR1 is LGHDT and CDR2 YNNKEL (reference sequence). Between the trimmed V and J ends, which lost 4 bases and 8 bases, there was a span of 18 bases. Sample-barcoded 5' priming and a J-beta primer mix drove a second PCR of about 6 to 12 cycles. TCRdb re-called the 5' RACE reads with MiXCR, one entry per CDR3 protein. The sample holds about 800,000 distinct CDR3 sequences, 25% seen once. These data were also reused for a study on T cells of mothers and their children.

V usage is TRBV3-1 and J usage is TRBJ2-1, with D possibly called TRBD1 or TRBD2 (6 bases each). Sequenced sample: blood. This TCR was recovered from a boy aged 5-17 years in good health. The CDR3 spells CASSRKGGFFDEQFF. The CDR3 region has the DNA TGTGCCAGCAGCCGCAAGGGGGGATTTTTCGATGAGCAGTTCTTC.